Following are 8 T cell receptor beta chains from one sample sequenced in a study of identical twins. TCRdb recomputed calls from the 5' RACE reads with MiXCR, one row per CDR3 protein. The table shows a few hundred thousand distinct CDR3 sequences, with 13% to 15% occurring only once. The data were also submitted as part of a second study, on yellow fever vaccine responses in identical twins.

The source material was CD4+ T cells sorted from blood. These receptors were collected from a woman under 30 in good health.

This clonotype came up many times. CDR3 in DNA: TGTGCCAGCAGCTCCCAAGCGGGAGCCGGCTACGAGCAGTACTTC. Its translation is CASSSQAGAGYEQYF. The chain recombines TRBV9 with TRBJ2-7; TRBD2 aligns across 8 bases. After removal of 4 bases from V and 3 bases from J, the junction contained 9 bases not matched to a gene. Germline-derived CDR1 and CDR2 are SGDLS and YYNGEE. The CDR3 has 15 residues. Variable domain in full (rest from reference TRBV9 and TRBJ2-7): DSGVTQTPKHLITATGQRVTLRCSPRSGDLSVYWYQQSLDQGLQFLIQYYNGEERAKGNILERFSAQQFPDLHSELNLSSLELGDSALYFCASSSQAGAGYEQYFGPGTRLTVT.

The genes are TRBV2 and TRBJ2-1; maybe TRBD2 (7 bases). Trimming pared 2 bases from V and 9 bases from J, leaving 17 bases between. Germline loops: CDR1 SNHLY, CDR2 FYNNEI. The CDR3 has 15 amino acids. The CDR3 DNA follows: TGTGCCAGCAGTGAATGGGGGGGCGACTACGGTGAGCAGTTCTTC. Translation gives CASSEWGGDYGEQFF.

This chain links TRBV15 with TRBJ1-6, with D possibly being TRBD1 (5 bases). CDR1 is LNHNV, CDR2 YYDKDF, per germline (reference sequence). The V end lost 4 bases, the J end lost 2 bases, and 9 bases lay between the germline ends. The CDR3 spans 15 residues. The CDR3 sequence is CATSKAGPYNSPLHF. DNA of the CDR3: TGTGCCACCAGCAAGGCGGGGCCCTATAATTCACCCCTCCACTTT.

V and J are TRBV5-1 and TRBJ2-1; possible D gene TRBD2, 5 bases. From germline, CDR1 is SGHRS and CDR2 YFSETQ. V was shortened by 0 bases and J by 1 base, with 14 bases between the two germline ends. This CDR3 contains 17 residues. This CDR3 is CASSLAKAATSYNEQFF. The CDR3 DNA is TGCGCCAGCAGCTTGGCCAAAGCGGCGACGTCCTACAATGAGCAGTTCTTC.

V is TRBV12-3 or TRBV12-4 and J is TRBJ2-7, with TRBD2 as a possible D gene (5 bases). The CDR3 is 13 residues long. Between the trimmed V and J ends, which lost 6 bases and 2 bases, there was a span of 11 bases. The CDR3 bases are TGTGCCAGCAGGAAGGACGGGGCCTACGAGCAGTACTTC. Amino acid sequence: CASRKDGAYEQYF.

This clonotype was detected many times. V gene TRBV11-1 combines with J gene TRBJ2-3, with 9 bases fitting TRBD2. The CDR3 runs to 18 residues. Germline V gene sequence: CDR1 SGHAT, CDR2 FQDESV (reference sequence). Trimming cost V 5 bases and J 2 bases; bases outside gene matches: 14. CDR3 region: CASSPRRGPSGTTDTQYF. The CDR3 DNA reads TGTGCCAGCAGCCCCCGAAGGGGACCTAGCGGGACCACAGATACGCAGTATTTT.

In its sample, this clonotype was seen once. The chain uses TRBV11-2 and TRBJ1-2; D unresolved. This CDR3 region has 15 residues. Germline CDR1 and CDR2: SGHAT and FQNNGV. The V end was cut by 4 bases, the J end by 4 bases, with 16 bases between. CDR3 bases: TGTGCCAGCAGCTCCATTCGGGGTTTTCCCTATGGCTACACCTTC. Its protein is CASSSIRGFPYGYTF.

The chain has TRBV6-5 and TRBJ2-7, with 11 positions matching TRBD2. The CDR3 consists of 19 residues. Per germline, CDR1 MNHEY and CDR2 SVGAGI. The V and J ends lost 2 bases and 2 bases, in that order; junction bases with no gene match: 14. CDR3 sequence (DNA): TGTGCCAGCAGTTACATGGCATTGGGACTAGCGGCCACCCCCTACGAGCAGTACTTC. Encoded protein: CASSYMALGLAATPYEQYF.